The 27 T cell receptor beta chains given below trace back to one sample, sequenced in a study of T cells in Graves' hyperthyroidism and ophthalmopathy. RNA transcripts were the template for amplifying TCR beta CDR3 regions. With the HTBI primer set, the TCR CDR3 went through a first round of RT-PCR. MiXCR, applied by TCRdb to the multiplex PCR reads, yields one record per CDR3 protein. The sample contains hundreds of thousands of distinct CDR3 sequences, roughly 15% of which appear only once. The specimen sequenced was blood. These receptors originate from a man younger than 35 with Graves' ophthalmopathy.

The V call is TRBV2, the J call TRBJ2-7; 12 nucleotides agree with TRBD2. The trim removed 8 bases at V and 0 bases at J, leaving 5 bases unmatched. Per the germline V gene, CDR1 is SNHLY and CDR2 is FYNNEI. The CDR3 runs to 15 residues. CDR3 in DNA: TGTGCCAGCCTAGCGGGAGGGCCTCCCTCCTACGAGCAGTACTTC. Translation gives CASLAGGPPSYEQYF.

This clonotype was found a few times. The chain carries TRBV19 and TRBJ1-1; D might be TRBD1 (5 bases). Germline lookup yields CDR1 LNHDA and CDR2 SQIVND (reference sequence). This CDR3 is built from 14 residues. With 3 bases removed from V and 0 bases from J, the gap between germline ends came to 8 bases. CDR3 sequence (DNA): TGTGCCAGTAGTATTTTAGGGGTGAACACTGAAGCTTTCTTT. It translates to CASSILGVNTEAFF.

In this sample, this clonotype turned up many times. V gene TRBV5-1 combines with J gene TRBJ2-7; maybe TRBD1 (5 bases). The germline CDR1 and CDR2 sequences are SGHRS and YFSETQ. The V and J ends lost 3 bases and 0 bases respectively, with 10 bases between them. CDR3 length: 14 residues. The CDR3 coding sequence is TGCGCCAGCAGCTCCAGGGAAGACTCCTACGAGCAGTACTTC. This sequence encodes CASSSREDSYEQYF.

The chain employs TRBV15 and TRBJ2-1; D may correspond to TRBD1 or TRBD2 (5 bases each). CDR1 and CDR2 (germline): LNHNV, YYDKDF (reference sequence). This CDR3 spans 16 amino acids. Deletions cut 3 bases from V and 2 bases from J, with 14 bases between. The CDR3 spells CATSRKGRDPYNEQFF. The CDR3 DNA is TGTGCCACCAGCAGGAAGGGACGGGATCCCTACAATGAGCAGTTCTTC.

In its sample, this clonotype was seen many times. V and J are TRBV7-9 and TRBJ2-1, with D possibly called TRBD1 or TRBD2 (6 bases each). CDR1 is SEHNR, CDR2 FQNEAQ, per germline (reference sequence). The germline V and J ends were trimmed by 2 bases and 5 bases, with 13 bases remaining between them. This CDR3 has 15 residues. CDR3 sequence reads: CASSLLRGADNEQFF. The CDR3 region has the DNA TGTGCCAGCAGCTTACTGAGGGGGGCTGACAATGAGCAGTTCTTC.

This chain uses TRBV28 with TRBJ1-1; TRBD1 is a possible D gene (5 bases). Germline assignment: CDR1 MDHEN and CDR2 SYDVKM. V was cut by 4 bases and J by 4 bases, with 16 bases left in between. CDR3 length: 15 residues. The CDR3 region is CASSSPGSPTTEAFF. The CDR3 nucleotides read TGTGCCAGCAGTTCCCCAGGGTCCCCTACCACTGAAGCTTTCTTT. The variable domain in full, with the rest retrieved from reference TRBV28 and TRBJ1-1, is DVKVTQSSRYLVKRTGEKVFLECVQDMDHENMFWYRQDPGLGLRLIYFSYDVKMKEKGDIPEGYSVSREKKERFSLILESASTNQTSMYLCASSSPGSPTTEAFFGQGTRLTVV.

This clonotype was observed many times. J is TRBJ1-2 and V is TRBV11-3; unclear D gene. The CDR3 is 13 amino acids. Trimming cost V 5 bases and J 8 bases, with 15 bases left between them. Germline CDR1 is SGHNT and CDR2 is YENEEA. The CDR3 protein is CASSPRPPEGYTF. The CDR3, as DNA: TGTGCCAGCAGCCCCCGGCCCCCGGAGGGCTACACCTTC.

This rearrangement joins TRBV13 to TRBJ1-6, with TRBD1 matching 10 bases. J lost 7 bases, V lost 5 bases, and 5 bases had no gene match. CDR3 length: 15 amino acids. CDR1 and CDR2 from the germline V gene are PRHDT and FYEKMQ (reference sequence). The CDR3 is CASSKGTGENSPLHF. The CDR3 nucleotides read TGTGCCAGCAGCAAAGGGACAGGGGAAAATTCACCCCTCCACTTT.

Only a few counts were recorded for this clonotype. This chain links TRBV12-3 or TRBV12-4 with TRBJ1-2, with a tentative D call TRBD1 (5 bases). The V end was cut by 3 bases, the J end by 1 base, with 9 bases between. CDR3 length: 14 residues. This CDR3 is CASSFGQGNYGYTF. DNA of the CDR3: TGTGCCAGCAGTTTTGGGCAGGGTAACTATGGCTACACCTTC.

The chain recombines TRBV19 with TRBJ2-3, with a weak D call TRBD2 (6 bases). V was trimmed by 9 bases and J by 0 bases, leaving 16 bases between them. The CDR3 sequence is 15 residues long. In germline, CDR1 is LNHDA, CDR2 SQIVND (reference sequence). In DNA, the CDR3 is TGTGCCAGGCCGGGACTGGGGCCTAGCACAGATACGCAGTATTTT. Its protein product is CARPGLGPSTDTQYF.

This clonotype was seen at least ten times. The CDR3 reads CASSLRQGPQHF. The CDR3 coding sequence is TGTGCCAGCAGCTTACGGCAGGGGCCCCAGCATTTT. This rearrangement joins TRBV11-2 to TRBJ1-5; D is perhaps TRBD1 (5 bases). Germline loops: CDR1 SGHAT, CDR2 FQNNGV. The V end was cut by 2 bases, the J end by 9 bases, with 8 bases between. The CDR3 runs 12 residues.

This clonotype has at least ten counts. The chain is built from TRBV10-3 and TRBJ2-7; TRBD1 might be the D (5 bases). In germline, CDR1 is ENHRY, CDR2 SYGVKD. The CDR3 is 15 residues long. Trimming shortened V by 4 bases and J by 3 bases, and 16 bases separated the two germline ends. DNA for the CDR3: TGTGCCATCAGTGCTTCAAATCGACAGCACTACGAGCAGTACTTC. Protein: CAISASNRQHYEQYF.

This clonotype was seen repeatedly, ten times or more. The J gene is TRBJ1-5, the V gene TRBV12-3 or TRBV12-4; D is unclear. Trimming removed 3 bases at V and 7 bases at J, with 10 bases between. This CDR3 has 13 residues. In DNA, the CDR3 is TGTGCCAGCAGTTTGGGAGGGAAACAGCCCCAGCATTTT. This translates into CASSLGGKQPQHF.

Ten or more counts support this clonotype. CDR3 in DNA: TGTGCCACCAGCAAAGTGCAGGGTAGCTCCTACGAGCAGTACTTC. It translates to CATSKVQGSSYEQYF. The V gene is TRBV15, the J gene TRBJ2-7; TRBD1 is a possible D gene (5 bases). Germline CDR1 is LNHNV and CDR2 is YYDKDF (reference sequence). This CDR3 region has 15 residues. V shed 4 bases and J shed 0 bases, with 13 bases lying between them.

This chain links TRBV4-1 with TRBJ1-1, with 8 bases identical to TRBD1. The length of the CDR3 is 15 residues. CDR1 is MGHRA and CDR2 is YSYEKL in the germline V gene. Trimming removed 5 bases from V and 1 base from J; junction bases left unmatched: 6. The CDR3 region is CASSATGQGNTEAFF. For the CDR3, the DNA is TGCGCCAGCAGCGCCACCGGACAGGGGAACACTGAAGCTTTCTTT.

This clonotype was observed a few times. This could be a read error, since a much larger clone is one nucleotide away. CDR3 region: CASSSGHLNTEASF. The CDR3 DNA sequence: TGTGCCAGCAGCTCCGGACACCTGAACACTGAAGCTTCCTTT. The chain carries TRBV11-2 and TRBJ1-1; D is perhaps TRBD1 (5 bases). Germline V CDR1 and CDR2: SGHAT, FQNNGV. The CDR3 is 14 amino acids.

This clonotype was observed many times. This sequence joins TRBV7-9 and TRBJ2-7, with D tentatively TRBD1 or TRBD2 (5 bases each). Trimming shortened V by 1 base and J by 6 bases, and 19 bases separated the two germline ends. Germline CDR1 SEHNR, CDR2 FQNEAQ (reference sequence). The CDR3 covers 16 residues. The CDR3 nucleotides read TGTGCCAGCAGCTTAGACGGGGCCGCTAGTTCTCGCGAGCAGTACTTC. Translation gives CASSLDGAASSREQYF.

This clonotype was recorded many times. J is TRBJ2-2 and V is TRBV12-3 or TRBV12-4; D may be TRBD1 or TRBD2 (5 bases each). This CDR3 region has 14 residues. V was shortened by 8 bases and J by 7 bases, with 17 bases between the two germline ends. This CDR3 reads CASEGSALVGELFF. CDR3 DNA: TGTGCCAGCGAGGGGTCCGCCTTGGTCGGGGAGCTGTTTTTT.

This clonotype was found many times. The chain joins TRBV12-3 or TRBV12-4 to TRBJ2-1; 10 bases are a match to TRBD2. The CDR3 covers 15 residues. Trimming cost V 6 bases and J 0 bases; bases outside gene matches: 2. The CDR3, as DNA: TGTGCCAGCAGGGTAGCGGGAGGCTCCTACAATGAGCAGTTCTTC. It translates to CASRVAGGSYNEQFF.

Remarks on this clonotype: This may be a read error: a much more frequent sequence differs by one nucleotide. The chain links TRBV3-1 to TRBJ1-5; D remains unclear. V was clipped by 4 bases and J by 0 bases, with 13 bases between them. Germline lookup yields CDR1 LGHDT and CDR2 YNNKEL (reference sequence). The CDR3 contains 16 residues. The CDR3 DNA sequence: TGTGCCAGCAGCCGAGGTTTAGGCGATAGCAATCAGCCCCAGCATTTT. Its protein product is CASSRGLGDSNQPQHF.

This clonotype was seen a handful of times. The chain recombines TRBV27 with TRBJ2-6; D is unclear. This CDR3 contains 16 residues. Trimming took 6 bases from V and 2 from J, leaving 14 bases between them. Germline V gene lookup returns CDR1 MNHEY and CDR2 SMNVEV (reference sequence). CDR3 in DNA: TGTGCCAGCAGCATTACAGTACGCCCTGGGGCCAACGTCCTGACTTTC. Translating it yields CASSITVRPGANVLTF.

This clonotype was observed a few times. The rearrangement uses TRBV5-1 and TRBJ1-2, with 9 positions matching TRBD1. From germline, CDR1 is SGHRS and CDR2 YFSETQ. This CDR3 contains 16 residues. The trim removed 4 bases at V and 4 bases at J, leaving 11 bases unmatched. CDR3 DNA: TGCGCCAGCAGCCCTAAGACAGGGGGTATGAGCTATGGCTACACCTTC. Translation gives CASSPKTGGMSYGYTF.

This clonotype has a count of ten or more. The DNA of the CDR3 is TGCGCCAGCAGCTCCCAGGAGGGGAACACTGAAGCTTTCTTT. It specifies CASSSQEGNTEAFF. J is TRBJ1-1 and V is TRBV5-1; unclear D gene. The CDR3 is 14 residues long. CDR1 and CDR2 (germline): SGHRS, YFSETQ. The germline V and J ends were trimmed by 3 bases and 1 base, with 10 bases remaining between them. Based on the CDR3 plus reference TRBV5-1 and TRBJ1-1, the full variable domain is KAGVTQTPRYLIKTRGQQVTLSCSPISGHRSVSWYQQTPGQGLQFLFEYFSETQRNKGNFPGRFSGRQFSNSRSEMNVSTLELGDSALYLCASSSQEGNTEAFFGQGTRLTVV.

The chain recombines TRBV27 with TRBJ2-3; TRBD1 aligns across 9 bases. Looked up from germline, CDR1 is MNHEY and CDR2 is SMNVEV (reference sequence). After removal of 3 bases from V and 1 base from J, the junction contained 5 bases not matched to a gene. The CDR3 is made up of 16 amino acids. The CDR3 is CASSLRRTGGTDTQYF. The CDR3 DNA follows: TGTGCCAGCAGTTTGCGGAGGACAGGGGGCACAGATACGCAGTATTTT.

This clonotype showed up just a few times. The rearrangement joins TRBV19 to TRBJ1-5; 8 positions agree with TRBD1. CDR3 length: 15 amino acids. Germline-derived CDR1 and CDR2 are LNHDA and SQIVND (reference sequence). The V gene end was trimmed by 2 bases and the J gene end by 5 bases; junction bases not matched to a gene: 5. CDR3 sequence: CASSIRGTGDQPQHF. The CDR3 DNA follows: TGTGCCAGTAGTATACGGGGGACAGGAGATCAGCCCCAGCATTTT.

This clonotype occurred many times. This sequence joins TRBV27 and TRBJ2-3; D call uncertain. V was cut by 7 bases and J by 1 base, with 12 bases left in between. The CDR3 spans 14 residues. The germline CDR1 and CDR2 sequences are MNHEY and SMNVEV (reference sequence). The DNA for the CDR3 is TGTGCCAGCATTCCGGAAGCGCGCACAGATACGCAGTATTTT. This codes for CASIPEARTDTQYF.

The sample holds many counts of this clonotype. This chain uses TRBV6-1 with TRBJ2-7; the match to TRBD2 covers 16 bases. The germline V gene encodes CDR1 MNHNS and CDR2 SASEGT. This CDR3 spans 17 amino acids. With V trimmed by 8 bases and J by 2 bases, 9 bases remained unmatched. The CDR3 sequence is CASWGPGLAGGPYEQYF. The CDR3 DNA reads TGTGCCAGCTGGGGGCCGGGACTAGCGGGAGGGCCCTACGAGCAGTACTTC.